This TCR beta chain was identified in a study of blood T cells in healthy people across ages. Regarding the study as a whole: CMV status of donors was not determined, possibly confounding expanded clonotype changes. Fewer expanded clones and more diversity marked long-lived versus aged donors. Considered underestimates were the diversity estimates obtained from one million T cells.

Regarding this clonotype: What it binds is not known.

Trimming pared 0 bases from V and 2 bases from J, leaving 10 bases between. Germline assignment: CDR1 LGHNA and CDR2 YSLEER. The CDR3 totals 15 residues. PCR was performed a second time for about 7 to 12 cycles using a sample-barcoded 5' primer and a J-beta primer mix. One entry per CDR3 protein, called by TCRdb with MiXCR from the 5' RACE reads. Of 780,000 or so distinct CDR3 sequences in the sample, 56% are singletons; the top ten hold under 30%. Total RNA, at least 5.5 micrograms per sample, was extracted from PBMCs. The sample taken for sequencing was blood. This TCR came from a man in his forties in good health. The chain is built from TRBV4-3 and TRBJ2-5; no reliable D call. CDR3 sequence reads: CASSQDLTIQETQYF. For the CDR3, the DNA is TGCGCCAGCAGCCAAGATCTTACTATACAAGAGACCCAGTACTTC.